This entry concerns a single T cell receptor beta chain. No cognate antigen has been identified for it. No much larger clone exists at a distance of one base, and base qualities are not known. Healthy HIV-negative adults with no recently reported acute infections or vaccinations were included as donors. Every donor was a Caucasian adult residing in Nashville, Tennessee, USA. CD8 memory samples were composed of magnetically selected CD45RO+ cells combined with CCR7-negative CD45RA+ effector memory (TemRA) cells. Blood was obtained by leukapheresis, after which PBMCs were separated by Ficoll-Histopaque density gradient centrifugation and cryopreserved in liquid nitrogen vapor phase. Analytical flow cytometry was used to check the purity and quantity of every magnetically sorted T cell population. Genomic DNA was isolated from every sorted fraction and measured by UV absorbance on a Nanodrop 2000c. This entry comes from a study of shared clonotypes between healthy human individuals (dated by TCRdb to 2020 to 2022). As for the study more broadly: Three men and two women, aged 18 to 49 years, made up the cohort. Per donor, leukapheresis produced somewhere between about 0.94 and 10 billion PBMCs. Libraries were prepared and TCR repertoires were sequenced by different laboratories using diverse techniques, in order to increase sequencing depth and limit assay-specific biases. Per donor, three plates each were used for CD4 naive and CD4 memory, two for CD8 naive, and one for CD8 memory. To estimate repertoire size and how much clonotypes are shared between individuals, the study performed deep sequencing of blood TCR repertoires from a few healthy adults. The study at large found these results: Compared with non-shared clonotypes, the clonotypes found in all four sorted-subset donors had higher generation probabilities. Naive subsets generally had larger estimated clonotype richness than memory subsets did. Because the study included a small number of donors, the genetic and exposure-history diversity represented was limited. Pairwise subsampling indicated that sequencing depth was expected to affect the degree of clonotype sharing among donors. Only blood was sampled, and tissue TCR repertoires likely differ from those in blood. Around 5.4% of naive CD4, 3.5% of naive CD8, about 2.1% of memory CD4, and about 0.4% of memory CD8 clonotypes were shared across several donors. Even with the large sequencing depth, rarefaction of the sorted-subset datasets indicated that sequencing was incomplete.

Using the deep immunoSEQ assay, multiplex PCR amplified TCR CDR3 regions from genomic DNA. Extracted genomic DNA from each cell subset was distributed evenly across all wells of several immunoSEQ 96-well plates, and each plate was treated as a replicate. Each replicate PCR for sorted subsets received roughly 0.2 ug genomic DNA, equal to tens of thousands of T cell genomes. The purified libraries were quantified using a Qubit 3.0 fluorometer, sized with a Bioanalyzer 2100, and then quantified again using the KAPA Library Quantification kit. A separate single-read 150-cycle Illumina NextSeq 550 flow cell was used to sequence each immunoSEQ 96-well plate. The authors' analysis ran thus. Because the immunoSEQ output held only junctional sequences and lacked quality scores, the filtering could not match the filtering applied to full-length reads. Sequences were annotated with PyIR, a Python wrapper for IgBLAST v1.9, and V/J genes and CDR3 were assigned using IMGT germline references. Reads with weak V/J assignments (E-value above 1e-6), missing CDR3, stop codons, out-of-frame junctions, or ambiguous translated residues were removed. V3J clonotypes were defined as sequences sharing the same inferred V gene, J gene, and CDR3 amino acid sequence. The percentage overlap between two repertoires was calculated by dividing the number of shared unique clonotypes by the size of the smaller repertoire. Repertoire richness was assessed with RTK rarefaction, the Chao1 estimator, and Recon v2.1 estimates of unobserved clonotypes. OLGA was used to compute generation probabilities for all TCRbeta clonotypes that the gDNA method yielded from a few donors. TCRdb provides this immuneACCESS table in a form limited to in-frame rearrangements. Some clones are lacking; in checked studies, under half of them reflect an unresolved V gene, and why the rest are absent is not known. That table is the source of V, J and clone size, and D and trimming were worked out from the DNA. In this sample the table shows fewer than 850,000 clones, less than 95% of which occur a single time. Of the sample, approximately 35% is held by the ten largest clones.

The CDR3 covers 19 residues, taking in both the cysteine and the phenylalanine. The kept DNA is CDR3 alone, 57 bases in frame from the first base. In the germline V gene, CDR1 corresponds to LGHNA and CDR2 to YNFKEQ. Trimming costs V 1 base and J 6 bases, and their ends lie 24 bases apart. The sample was memory CD8+ T cells from PBMCs. The cell subset or site label corresponds to: CD45RO+ cells pooled with CCR7-negative TemRA cells. Rearrangement joined TRBV4-2 to TRBJ2-2, with the D call perhaps TRBD1 or TRBD2, each one matching 7 bases. This clonotype was sampled from a man between 18 and 35 years old in good health. Some clones in this sample may be carry-over from other donors' samples. At the DNA level, the sequence is TGTGCCAGCAGCCAAGTAGCCCCGGCTAGGGGGAGGGGGCCCGGGGAGCTGTTTTTT. Translated, this is CASSQVAPARGRGPGELFF.